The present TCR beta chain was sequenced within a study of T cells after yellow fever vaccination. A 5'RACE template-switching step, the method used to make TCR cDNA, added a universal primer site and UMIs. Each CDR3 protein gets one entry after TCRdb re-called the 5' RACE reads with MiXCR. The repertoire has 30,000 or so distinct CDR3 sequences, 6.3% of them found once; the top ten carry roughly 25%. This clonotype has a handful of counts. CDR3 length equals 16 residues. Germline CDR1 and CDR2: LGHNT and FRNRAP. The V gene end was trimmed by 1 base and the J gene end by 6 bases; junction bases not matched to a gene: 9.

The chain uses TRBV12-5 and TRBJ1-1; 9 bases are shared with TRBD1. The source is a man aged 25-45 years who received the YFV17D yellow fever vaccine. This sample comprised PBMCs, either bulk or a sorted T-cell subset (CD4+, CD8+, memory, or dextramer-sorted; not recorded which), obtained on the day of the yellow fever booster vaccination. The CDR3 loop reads CASGLGTGAKSAEAFF. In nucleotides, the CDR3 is TGTGCTAGTGGTTTGGGGACAGGGGCGAAGTCCGCTGAAGCTTTCTTT. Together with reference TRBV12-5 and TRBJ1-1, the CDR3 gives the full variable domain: DARVTQTPRHKVTEMGQEVTMRCQPILGHNTVFWYRQTMMQGLELLAYFRNRAPLDDSGMPKDRFSAEMPDATLATLKIQPSEPRDSAVYFCASGLGTGAKSAEAFFGQGTRLTVV.